The 4 T cell receptor beta chains below come from one sample, sequenced in a study of cytomegalovirus exposure and HLA in healthy donors. PCR involved 60 Vbeta and 13 Jbeta primers. Sequencing was performed with immunoSEQ multiplex PCR; in TCRdb, only in-frame clones are kept and a portion is missing. The repertoire includes about 180,000 clones, almost 85% of them detected once, and around 0.37% sits in the top ten. The sample comprised PBMCs. These receptors all stem from a boy between 2 and 10 years old in good health and CMV-seronegative.

This CDR3 reads CASSLGQNTEAFF. Written as DNA, the CDR3 is TGTGCCAGCAGCTTGGGACAGAACACTGAAGCTTTCTTT. V gene TRBV11-3 combines with J gene TRBJ1-1; TRBD1 is a possible D gene (6 bases). The CDR3 contains 13 residues. V lost 3 bases to trimming and J lost 1 base, with 6 bases between them. CDR1 and CDR2 (germline): SGHNT, YENEEA.

This clone was seen a handful of times. The chain combines TRBV10-2 with TRBJ1-2, with a weak D call TRBD1 (5 bases). The CDR3 extends over 13 amino acids. Germline V CDR1 and CDR2: WSHSY, SAAADI. V shed 4 bases and J shed 2 bases, with 8 bases lying between them. Written as DNA, the CDR3 is TGCGCCAGCAGTGGACAGTGGAACTATGGCTACACCTTC. It translates to CASSGQWNYGYTF.

V is TRBV4-1 and J is TRBJ1-2; a possible D gene is TRBD1 (5 bases). Trimming cost V 1 base and J 5 bases, with 14 bases left between them. The CDR3 sequence is 15 residues long. CDR1 is MGHRA, CDR2 YSYEKL, per germline. The CDR3 spells CASSQVLREGYGYTF. The CDR3 bases are TGCGCCAGCAGCCAAGTGCTCAGGGAAGGATATGGCTACACCTTC.

The chain carries TRBV13 and TRBJ1-6, with D perhaps matching TRBD1 (6 bases). Trimming removed 5 bases from V and 8 bases from J, with 22 bases in between. Germline CDR1 is PRHDT and CDR2 is FYEKMQ (reference sequence). This CDR3 is 17 amino acids long. The CDR3 here is CASSHVTGTGRYSPLHF. CDR3 in DNA: TGTGCCAGCAGCCATGTTACGGGAACAGGGAGATATTCACCCCTCCACTTT.